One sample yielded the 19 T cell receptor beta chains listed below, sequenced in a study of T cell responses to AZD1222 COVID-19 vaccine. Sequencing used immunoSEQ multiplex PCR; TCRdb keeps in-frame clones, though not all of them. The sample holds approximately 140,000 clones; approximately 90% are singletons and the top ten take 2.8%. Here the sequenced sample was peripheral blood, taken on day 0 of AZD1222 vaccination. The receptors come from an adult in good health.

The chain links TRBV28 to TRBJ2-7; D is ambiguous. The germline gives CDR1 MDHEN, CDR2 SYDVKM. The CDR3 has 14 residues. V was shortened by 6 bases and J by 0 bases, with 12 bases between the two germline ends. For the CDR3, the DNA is TGTGCCAGCAGGTACAGACTGGGCTCCTACGAGCAGTACTTC. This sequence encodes CASRYRLGSYEQYF.

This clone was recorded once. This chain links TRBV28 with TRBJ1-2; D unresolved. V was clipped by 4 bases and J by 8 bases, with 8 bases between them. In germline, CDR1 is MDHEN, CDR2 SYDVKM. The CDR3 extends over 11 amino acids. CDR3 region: CASSSTRGYTF. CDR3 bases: TGTGCCAGCAGTTCTACACGCGGCTACACCTTC.

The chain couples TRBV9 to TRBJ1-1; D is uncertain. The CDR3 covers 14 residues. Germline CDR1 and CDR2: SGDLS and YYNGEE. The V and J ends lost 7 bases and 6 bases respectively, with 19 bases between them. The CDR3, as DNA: TGTGCCAGCGGTAGAGGCCCCCCCGGCGCTGAAGCTTTCTTT. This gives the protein CASGRGPPGAEAFF.

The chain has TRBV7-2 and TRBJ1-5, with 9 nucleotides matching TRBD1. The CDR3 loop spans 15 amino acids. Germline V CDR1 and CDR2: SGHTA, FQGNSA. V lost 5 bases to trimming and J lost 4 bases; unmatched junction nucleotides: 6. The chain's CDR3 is CASSTRTGENQPQHF. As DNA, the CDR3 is TGTGCCAGCAGCACCCGGACAGGGGAGAATCAGCCCCAGCATTTT.

The DNA for the CDR3 is TGTGCCAGCAGCTTACCAGGGACAGGCAATTCACCCCTCCACTTT. Amino acid sequence: CASSLPGTGNSPLHF. The gene calls are TRBV11-2 and TRBJ1-6; 8 bases agree with TRBD1. The germline gives CDR1 SGHAT, CDR2 FQNNGV. The ends lost 2 bases at V and 7 bases at J; junction bases unmatched: 4. The CDR3 runs to 15 residues.

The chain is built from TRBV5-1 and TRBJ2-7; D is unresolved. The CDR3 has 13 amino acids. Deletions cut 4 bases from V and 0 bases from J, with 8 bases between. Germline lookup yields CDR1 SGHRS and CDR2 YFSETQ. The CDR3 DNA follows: TGCGCCAGCAGCCATCAGCCCTCCTACGAGCAGTACTTC. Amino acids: CASSHQPSYEQYF.

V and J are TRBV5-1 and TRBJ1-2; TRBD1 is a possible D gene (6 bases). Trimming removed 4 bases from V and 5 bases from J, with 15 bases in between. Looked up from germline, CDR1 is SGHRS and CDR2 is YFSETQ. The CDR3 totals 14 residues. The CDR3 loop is CASSQLQGGYGYTF. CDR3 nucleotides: TGCGCCAGCAGCCAATTACAGGGTGGTTATGGCTACACCTTC. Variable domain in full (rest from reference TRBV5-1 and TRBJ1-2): KAGVTQTPRYLIKTRGQQVTLSCSPISGHRSVSWYQQTPGQGLQFLFEYFSETQRNKGNFPGRFSGRQFSNSRSEMNVSTLELGDSALYLCASSQLQGGYGYTFGSGTRLTVV.

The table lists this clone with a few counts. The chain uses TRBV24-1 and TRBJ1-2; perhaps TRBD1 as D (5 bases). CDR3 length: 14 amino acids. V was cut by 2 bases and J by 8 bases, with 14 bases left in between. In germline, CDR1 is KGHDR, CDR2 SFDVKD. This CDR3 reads CATSDYKQGWGYTF. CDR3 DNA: TGTGCCACCAGTGATTATAAGCAGGGATGGGGCTACACCTTC.

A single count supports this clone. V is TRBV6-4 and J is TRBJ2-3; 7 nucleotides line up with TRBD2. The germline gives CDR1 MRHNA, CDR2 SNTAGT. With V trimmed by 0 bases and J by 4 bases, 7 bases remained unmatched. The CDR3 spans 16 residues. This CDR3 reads CASSDSTAGEADTQYF. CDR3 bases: TGTGCCAGCAGTGACTCGACTGCGGGAGAGGCAGATACGCAGTATTTT.

In nucleotides, the CDR3 is TGTGCCAGCAGCCCGCGGGACGCTGGGACTGAAGCTTTCTTT. Residues: CASSPRDAGTEAFF. The chain carries TRBV9 and TRBJ1-1; the D gene is possibly TRBD1 (5 bases). In germline, CDR1 is SGDLS, CDR2 YYNGEE. Trimming removed 4 bases from V and 5 bases from J, with 15 bases in between. The CDR3 sequence is 14 residues long.

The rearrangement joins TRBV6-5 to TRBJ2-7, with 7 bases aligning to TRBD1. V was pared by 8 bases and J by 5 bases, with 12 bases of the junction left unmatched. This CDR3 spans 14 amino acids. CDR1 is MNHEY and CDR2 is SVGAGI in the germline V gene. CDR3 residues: CASSGGGQQNEQYF. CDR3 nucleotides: TGTGCCAGCTCCGGTGGGGGACAGCAAAACGAGCAGTACTTC.

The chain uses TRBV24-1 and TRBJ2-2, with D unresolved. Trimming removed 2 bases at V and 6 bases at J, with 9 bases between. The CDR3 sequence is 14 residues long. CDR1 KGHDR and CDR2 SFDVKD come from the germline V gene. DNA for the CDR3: TGTGCCACCAGTGATTATGACTCGCCCGGGGAGCTGTTTTTT. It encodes CATSDYDSPGELFF.

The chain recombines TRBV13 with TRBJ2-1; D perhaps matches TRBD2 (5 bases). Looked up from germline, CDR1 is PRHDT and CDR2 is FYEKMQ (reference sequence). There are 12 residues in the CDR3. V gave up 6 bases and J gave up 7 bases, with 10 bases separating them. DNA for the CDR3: TGTGCCAGCAGTACTAGGATGAATGAGCAGTTCTTC. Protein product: CASSTRMNEQFF. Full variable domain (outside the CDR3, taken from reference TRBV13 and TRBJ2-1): AAGVIQSPRHLIKEKRETATLKCYPIPRHDTVYWYQQGPGQDPQFLISFYEKMQSDKGSIPDRFSAQQFSDYHSELNMSSLELGDSALYFCASSTRMNEQFFGPGTRLTVL.

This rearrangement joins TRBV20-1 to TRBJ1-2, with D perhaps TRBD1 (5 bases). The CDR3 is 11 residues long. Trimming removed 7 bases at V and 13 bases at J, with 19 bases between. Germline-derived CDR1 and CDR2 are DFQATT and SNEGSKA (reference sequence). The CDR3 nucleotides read TGCAGTGTTCAGAATGGGGGAAAGTTCACCTTC. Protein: CSVQNGGKFTF.

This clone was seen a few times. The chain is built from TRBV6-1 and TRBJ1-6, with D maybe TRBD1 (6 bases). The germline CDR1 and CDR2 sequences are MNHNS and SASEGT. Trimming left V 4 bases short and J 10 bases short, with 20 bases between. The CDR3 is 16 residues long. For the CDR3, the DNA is TGTGCCAGCAGTGTACAGTTGGACAGAGCTCTGTCACCCCTCCACTTT. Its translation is CASSVQLDRALSPLHF.

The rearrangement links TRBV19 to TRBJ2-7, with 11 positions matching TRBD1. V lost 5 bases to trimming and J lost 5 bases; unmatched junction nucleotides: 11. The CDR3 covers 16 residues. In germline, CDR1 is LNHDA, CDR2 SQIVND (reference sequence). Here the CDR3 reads CASSPTRGTGGNEQYF. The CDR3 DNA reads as TGTGCCAGTAGTCCCACGCGGGGGACAGGGGGTAACGAGCAGTACTTC.

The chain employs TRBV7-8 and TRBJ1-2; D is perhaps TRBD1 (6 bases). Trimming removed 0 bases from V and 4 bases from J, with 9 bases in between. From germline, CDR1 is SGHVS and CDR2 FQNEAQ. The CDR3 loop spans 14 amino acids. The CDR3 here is CASSLAGAGYGYTF. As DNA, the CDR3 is TGTGCCAGCAGCTTAGCGGGGGCAGGCTATGGCTACACCTTC.

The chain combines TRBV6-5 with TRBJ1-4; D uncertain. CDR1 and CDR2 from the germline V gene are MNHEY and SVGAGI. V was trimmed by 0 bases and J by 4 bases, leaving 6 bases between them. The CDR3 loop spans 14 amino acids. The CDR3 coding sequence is TGTGCCAGCAGTTACTCGAGGAATAATGAAAAACTGTTTTTT. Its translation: CASSYSRNNEKLFF.

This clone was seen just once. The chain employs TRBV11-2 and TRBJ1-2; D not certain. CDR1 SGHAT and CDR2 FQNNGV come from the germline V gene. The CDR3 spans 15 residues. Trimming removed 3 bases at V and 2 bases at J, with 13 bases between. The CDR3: CASSFSAGGNYGYTF. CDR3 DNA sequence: TGTGCCAGCAGCTTCTCCGCAGGAGGGAACTATGGCTACACCTTC.